This T cell receptor beta chain was obtained from a study of CD8+ T cells in alopecia areata. Study at large: Tofacitinib was taken orally by treated patients, and the dose was 5 to 10 mg twice daily.

The treatment: oral pan-JAK inhibitor, 5-10 mg twice daily. The authors extracted RNA and reverse transcribed it into cDNA as the sequencing template. Sequenced by immunoSEQ multiplex PCR; TCRdb stores in-frame clones only, minus some. Of over 150,000 clones in the sample, around 58% were seen once. The CDR3 extends over 14 amino acids. In germline, CDR1 is SNHLY, CDR2 FYNNEI. The ends were cut back, 1 base at V and 4 bases at J, with 9 bases in the middle. The V gene is TRBV2, the J gene TRBJ2-3, with a tentative D call TRBD2 (5 bases). The specimen comprised CD8+ T cells sorted from blood, sampled at week 24, from a patient treated with tofacitinib. This TCR came from a human donor with alopecia areata. The CDR3 region is CASSEGRAADTQYF. The CDR3 DNA sequence: TGTGCCAGCAGTGAAGGGCGGGCAGCAGATACGCAGTATTTT.